The clone carrying this TCR beta chain was detected a few times. Antigen: not known. Amplified regions were TCR beta CDR3 sequences from RNA transcripts. First-round RT-PCR of the TCR CDR3 relied on the HTBI primer set. TCRdb recomputed calls from the multiplex PCR reads with MiXCR, one row per CDR3 protein. The sample includes 300,000 to 350,000 distinct CDR3 sequences, 18% seen only once; the top ten take about a sixth. Germline CDR1 reads LGHNA; CDR2 reads YSLEER. Trimming left V 0 bases short and J 5 bases short, with 13 bases between. The CDR3 spans 16 residues. Clinical symptoms, serum thyroxine, TRAb, thyroid ultrasound and orbital computed tomography established diagnosis. The data are from a study of T cells in Graves' hyperthyroidism and ophthalmopathy. Study-wide results and limits: Blood also contained most expanded thyroid clonotypes above 0.001. From stable hyperthyroidism, ophthalmopathy was set apart by a 13 V-J model.

The receptor was isolated from a middle-aged woman with Graves' ophthalmopathy. V is TRBV4-3 and J is TRBJ2-2, with D maybe TRBD2 (6 bases). Sequencing was performed on blood. This CDR3 reads CASSQDRGSTTGELFF. Written as DNA, the CDR3 is TGCGCCAGCAGCCAAGACCGGGGGTCCACAACCGGGGAGCTGTTTTTT.